A selection of T cell receptor beta chains follows, all from one sample in a study of cytomegalovirus exposure and HLA in healthy donors. TCRdb keeps only in-frame clones here, not all; method: immunoSEQ multiplex PCR. This repertoire includes approximately 27,000 clones. The specimen was PBMCs. Receptors were obtained from a man younger than 45 in good health and CMV-seronegative. Each CDR3 is given with its conserved first and last residue. D genes are given only for firm matches.

TRBD2,TRBJ2-1,TRBV7-2,CASSSKTSGSFYEQFF,TGTGCCAGCAGCTCGAAGACTAGCGGGAGTTTTTATGAGCAGTTCTTC
.,TRBJ1-1,TRBV10-3,CAISENRGIQAFF,TGTGCCATCAGTGAGAACCGGGGGATCCAAGCTTTCTTT
TRBD1,TRBJ2-1,TRBV19,CASRAAGGPNEQFF,TGTGCCAGTAGAGCCGCAGGGGGCCCCAATGAGCAGTTCTTC
.,TRBJ2-5,TRBV7-3,CASSIFGGRGETQYF,TGTGCCAGCAGCATCTTCGGGGGGCGGGGAGAGACCCAGTACTTC
TRBD1,TRBJ1-3,TRBV27,CASSSAGGYGNTIYF,TGTGCCAGCAGTTCAGCAGGGGGGTATGGAAACACCATATATTTT
.,TRBJ2-1,TRBV29-1,CSVTGNRDNEQFF,TGCAGCGTCACAGGGAATAGGGACAATGAGCAGTTCTTC
.,TRBJ2-7,TRBV11-1,CASSLPGPGHEQYF,TGTGCCAGCAGCTTACCTGGCCCGGGTCACGAGCAGTACTTC
.,TRBJ2-5,TRBV7-2,CASSLGRTQYF,TGTGCCAGCAGCTTGGGCAGGACCCAGTACTTC
TRBD1,TRBJ1-1,TRBV10-3,CAISDQDRAEAFF,TGTGCCATCAGTGACCAGGACAGGGCTGAAGCTTTCTTT
.,TRBJ2-3,TRBV11-3,CASIYTDTQYF,TGTGCCAGCATCTACACAGATACGCAGTATTTT
TRBD1,TRBJ1-1,TRBV2,CASRAGQGITEAFF,TGTGCCAGCAGGGCTGGACAGGGCATCACTGAAGCTTTCTTT
.,TRBJ2-5,TRBV6-5,CASSYGGTETQYF,TGTGCCAGCAGTTACGGGGGGACAGAGACCCAGTACTTC
TRBD1,TRBJ2-7,TRBV15,CATSRDRTGGGYEQYF,TGTGCCACCAGCAGAGATAGGACAGGGGGAGGGTACGAGCAGTACTTC
TRBD1,TRBJ2-7,TRBV19,CASSNPGQLTYEQYF,TGTGCCAGTAGTAATCCGGGACAGCTAACCTACGAGCAGTACTTC
TRBD2,TRBJ2-7,TRBV11-1,CASSPLAGPLEQYF,TGTGCCAGCAGCCCACTAGCGGGGCCCCTCGAGCAGTACTTC
.,TRBJ2-1,TRBV9,CASSVSSDNEQFF,TGTGCCAGCAGCGTGAGTTCGGACAATGAGCAGTTCTTC
.,TRBJ2-3,TRBV6-6,CASSYFGGSTDTQYF,TGTGCCAGCAGTTACTTTGGCGGTAGCACAGATACGCAGTATTTT
TRBD1,TRBJ1-2,TRBV7-9,CASSLGTVGTYGYTF,TGTGCCAGCAGCCTAGGGACAGTTGGGACCTATGGCTACACCTTC
TRBD1,TRBJ2-7,TRBV29-1,CSVRTGITYEQYF,TGCAGCGTTCGGACAGGGATAACCTACGAGCAGTACTTC
.,TRBJ2-3,TRBV14,CASSQGGSLSGDTQYF,TGTGCCAGCAGCCAAGGGGGTTCCCTCTCGGGGGATACGCAGTATTTT